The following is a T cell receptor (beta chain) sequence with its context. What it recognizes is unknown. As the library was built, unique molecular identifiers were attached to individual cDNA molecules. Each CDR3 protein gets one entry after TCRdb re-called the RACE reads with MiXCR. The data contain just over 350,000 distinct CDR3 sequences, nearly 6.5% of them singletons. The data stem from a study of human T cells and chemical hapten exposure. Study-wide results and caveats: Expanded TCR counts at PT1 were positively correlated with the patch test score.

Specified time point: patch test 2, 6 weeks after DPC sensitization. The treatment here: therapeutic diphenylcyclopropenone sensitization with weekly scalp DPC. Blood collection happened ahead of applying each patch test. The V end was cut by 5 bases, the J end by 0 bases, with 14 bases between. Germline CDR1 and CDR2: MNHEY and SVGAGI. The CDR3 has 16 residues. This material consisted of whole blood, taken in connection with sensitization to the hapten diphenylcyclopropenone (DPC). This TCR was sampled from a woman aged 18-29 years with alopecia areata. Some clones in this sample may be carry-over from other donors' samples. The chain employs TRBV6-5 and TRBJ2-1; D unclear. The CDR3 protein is CASSLLGLLSYNEQFF. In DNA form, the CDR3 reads TGTGCCAGCAGTCTCCTGGGCCTCCTCTCCTACAATGAGCAGTTCTTC.